Below are 2 T cell receptor beta chains sequenced from a single sample in a study of Tregs in tolerant kidney transplant recipients. This table comes from immunoSEQ multiplex PCR, and its TCRdb copy is limited to in-frame clones, with some not included. The sample includes about 52,000 clones, around 90% of them seen just once. The nonmyeloablative bone marrow transplants came from related graft donors, with transient mixed chimerism. This sample comprised CD8+ T cells from blood (PBMCs), obtained 24 months after the transplant. These receptors all stem from a human patient who received a combined kidney and bone marrow transplant. Some T cells may be provided by the graft donor.

This clone was found once. The gene calls are TRBV9 and TRBJ2-3; TRBD2 aligns across 15 bases. Looked up from germline, CDR1 is SGDLS and CDR2 is YYNGEE. Trimming took 4 bases from V and 6 from J; bases not matched to a gene: 6. This CDR3 contains 16 residues. CDR3 loop: CASSLRTSGRADTQYF. The DNA of the CDR3 is TGTGCCAGCAGCCTAAGGACTAGCGGGAGGGCCGATACGCAGTATTTT.

This clone was detected once. The V call is TRBV27, the J call TRBJ1-2; D is undetermined. The CDR3 is made up of 13 amino acids. Germline V gene lookup returns CDR1 MNHEY and CDR2 SMNVEV (reference sequence). V shed 3 bases and J shed 7 bases, with 12 bases lying between them. The DNA of the CDR3 is TGTGCCAGCAGTTTTCGGGAGGAGGGTGGCTACACCTTC. Encoded protein: CASSFREEGGYTF.